The 2 T cell receptor beta chains listed next were all sequenced from one sample in a study of T cells after yellow fever vaccination. In TCRdb, the 5' RACE reads were re-called with MiXCR into one record per CDR3 protein. The sample holds around 340,000 distinct CDR3 sequences, 8.7% seen once. This sample comprised PBMCs, obtained on the day of the first yellow fever vaccination. Receptors were obtained from a young man who received the YFV17D yellow fever vaccine.

V usage is TRBV4-2 and J usage is TRBJ2-3; D is possibly TRBD1 (6 bases). Germline V lookup: CDR1 LGHNA, CDR2 YNFKEQ. CDR3 length: 16 amino acids. V lost 4 bases to trimming and J lost 5 bases, with 19 bases between them. CDR3 region: CASSREPGQGGDTQYF. CDR3 nucleotide sequence: TGTGCCAGCAGCCGTGAACCGGGCCAAGGGGGAGATACGCAGTATTTT.

This clonotype was seen only a few times. The chain carries TRBV4-1 and TRBJ2-3, with 9 bases that match TRBD2. V gave up 0 bases and J gave up 2 bases; unmatched junction bases: 12. CDR1 and CDR2 from the germline V gene are MGHRA and YSYEKL. CDR3 length: 19 amino acids. CDR3 region: CASSQDGSGGLPPTDTQYF. Written as DNA, the CDR3 is TGCGCCAGCAGCCAAGACGGGAGCGGGGGGCTACCACCCACAGATACGCAGTATTTT.